The subject of this entry is one TCR beta chain. Repertoires were generated with immunoSEQ multiplex PCR, while TCRdb's copy carries only in-frame clones and drops some. The repertoire holds a few hundred thousand clones, more than 75% seen once, with around 1.2% in the top ten. These data are taken from a study of blood T cell repertoires in COVID-19. Looking at the study overall: Spain, Italy and the United States supplied samples that represented acute and convalescent COVID-19. In each case, the material was cDNA or gDNA derived from T cells, B-cell-depleted T cells, or PBMCs.

This CDR3 is 14 amino acids long. CDR1 is SGHAT and CDR2 is FQDESV in the germline V gene (reference sequence). V lost 5 bases, J lost 4 bases, and 5 bases stayed unmatched. The chain recombines TRBV11-1 with TRBJ2-1, with 7 bases fitting TRBD2. This receptor was obtained from a woman between 18 and 29 years old who had recovered from COVID-19. Sequenced input: PBMCs or T cells enriched from blood (not recorded which). DNA for the CDR3: TGTGCCAGCAGCCCGGGACTATCATACAATGAGCAGTTCTTC. This gives the protein CASSPGLSYNEQFF.